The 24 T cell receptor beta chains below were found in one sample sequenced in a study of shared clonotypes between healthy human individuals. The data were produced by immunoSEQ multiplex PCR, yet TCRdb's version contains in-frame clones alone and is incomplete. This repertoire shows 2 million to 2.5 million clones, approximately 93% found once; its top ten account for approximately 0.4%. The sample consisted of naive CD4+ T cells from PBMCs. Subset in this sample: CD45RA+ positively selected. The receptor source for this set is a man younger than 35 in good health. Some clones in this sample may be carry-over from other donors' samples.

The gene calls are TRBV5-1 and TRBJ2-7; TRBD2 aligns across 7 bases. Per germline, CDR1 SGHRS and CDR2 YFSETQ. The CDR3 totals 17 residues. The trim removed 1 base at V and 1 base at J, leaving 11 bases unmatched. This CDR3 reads CASSLSPSGGVSYEQYF. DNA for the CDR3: TGCGCCAGCAGCTTGTCACCTAGCGGAGGGGTATCCTACGAGCAGTACTTC. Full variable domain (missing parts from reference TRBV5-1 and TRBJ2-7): KAGVTQTPRYLIKTRGQQVTLSCSPISGHRSVSWYQQTPGQGLQFLFEYFSETQRNKGNFPGRFSGRQFSNSRSEMNVSTLELGDSALYLCASSLSPSGGVSYEQYFGPGTRLTVT.

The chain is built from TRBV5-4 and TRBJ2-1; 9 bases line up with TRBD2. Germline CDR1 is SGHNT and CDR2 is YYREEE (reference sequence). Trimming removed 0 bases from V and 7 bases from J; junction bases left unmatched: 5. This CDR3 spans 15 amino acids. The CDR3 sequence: CASSLGWLAGNEQFF. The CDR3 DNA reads TGTGCCAGCAGCTTGGGGTGGCTAGCGGGGAATGAGCAGTTCTTC.

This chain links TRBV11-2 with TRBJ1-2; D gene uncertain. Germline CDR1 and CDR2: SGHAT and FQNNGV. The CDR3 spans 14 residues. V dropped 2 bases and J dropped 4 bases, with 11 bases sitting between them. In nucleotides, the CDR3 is TGTGCCAGCAGCTTACTAACCCGCGCCTATGGCTACACCTTC. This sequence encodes CASSLLTRAYGYTF. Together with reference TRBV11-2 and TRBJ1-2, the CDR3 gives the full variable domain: EAGVAQSPRYKIIEKRQSVAFWCNPISGHATLYWYQQILGQGPKLLIQFQNNGVVDDSQLPKDRFSAERLKGVDSTLKIQPAKLEDSAVYLCASSLLTRAYGYTFGSGTRLTVV.

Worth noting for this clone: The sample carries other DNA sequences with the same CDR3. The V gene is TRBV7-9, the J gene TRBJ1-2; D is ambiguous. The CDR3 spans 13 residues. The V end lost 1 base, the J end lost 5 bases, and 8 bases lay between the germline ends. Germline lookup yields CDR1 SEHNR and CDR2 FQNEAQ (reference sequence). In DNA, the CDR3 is TGTGCCAGCAGCTTAGTAGGATCGTATGGCTACACCTTC. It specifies CASSLVGSYGYTF. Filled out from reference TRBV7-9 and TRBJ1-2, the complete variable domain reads DTGVSQNPRHKITKRGQNVTFRCDPISEHNRLYWYRQTLGQGPEFLTYFQNEAQLEKSRLLSDRFSAERPKGSFSTLEIQRTEQGDSAMYLCASSLVGSYGYTFGSGTRLTVV.

The CDR3 sequence: CASSVGVAGPYEQYF. CDR3 bases: TGTGCCAGCAGCGTAGGAGTAGCGGGACCCTACGAGCAGTACTTC. The J gene is TRBJ2-7, the V gene TRBV9, with 8 positions matching TRBD2. From germline, CDR1 is SGDLS and CDR2 YYNGEE. The CDR3 is made up of 15 amino acids. V lost 0 bases to trimming and J lost 2 bases; unmatched junction nucleotides: 4. Filled out from reference TRBV9 and TRBJ2-7, the complete variable domain reads DSGVTQTPKHLITATGQRVTLRCSPRSGDLSVYWYQQSLDQGLQFLIQYYNGEERAKGNILERFSAQQFPDLHSELNLSSLELGDSALYFCASSVGVAGPYEQYFGPGTRLTVT.

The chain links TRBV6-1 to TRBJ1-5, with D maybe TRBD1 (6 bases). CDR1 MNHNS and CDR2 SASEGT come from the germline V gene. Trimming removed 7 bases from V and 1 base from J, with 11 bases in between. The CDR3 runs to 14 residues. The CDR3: CASIGDRSNQPQHF. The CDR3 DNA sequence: TGTGCCAGCATCGGAGACAGGAGCAATCAGCCCCAGCATTTT.

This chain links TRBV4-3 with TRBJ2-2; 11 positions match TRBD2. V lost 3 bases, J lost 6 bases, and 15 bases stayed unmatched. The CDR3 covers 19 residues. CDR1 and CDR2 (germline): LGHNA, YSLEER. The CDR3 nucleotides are TGCGCCAGCAGCCATATAGAACAAGGGCTAGCGGGAGGACCCGGGGAGCTGTTTTTT. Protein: CASSHIEQGLAGGPGELFF.

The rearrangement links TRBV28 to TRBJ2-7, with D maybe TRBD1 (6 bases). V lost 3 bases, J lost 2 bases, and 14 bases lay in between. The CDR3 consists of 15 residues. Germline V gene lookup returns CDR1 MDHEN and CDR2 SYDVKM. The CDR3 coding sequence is TGTGCCAGCAGTTTGCCCCAGGGGCGAACCTACGAGCAGTACTTC. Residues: CASSLPQGRTYEQYF.

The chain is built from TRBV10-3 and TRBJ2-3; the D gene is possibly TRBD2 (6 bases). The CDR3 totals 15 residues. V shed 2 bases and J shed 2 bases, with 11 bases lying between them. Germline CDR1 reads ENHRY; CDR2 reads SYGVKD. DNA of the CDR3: TGTGCCATCAGTGAGCGGCGGGGTTACACAGATACGCAGTATTTT. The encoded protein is CAISERRGYTDTQYF.

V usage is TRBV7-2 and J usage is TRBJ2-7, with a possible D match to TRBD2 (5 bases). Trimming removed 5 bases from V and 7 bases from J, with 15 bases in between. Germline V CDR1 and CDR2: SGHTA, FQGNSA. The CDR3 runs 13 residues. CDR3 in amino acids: CASSPRRRGEQYF. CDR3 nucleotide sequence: TGTGCCAGCAGCCCCCGCCGGCGAGGGGAGCAGTACTTC.

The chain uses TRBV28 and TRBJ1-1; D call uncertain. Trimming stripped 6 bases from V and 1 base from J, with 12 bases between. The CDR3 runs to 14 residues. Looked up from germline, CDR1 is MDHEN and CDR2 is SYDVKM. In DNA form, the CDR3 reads TGTGCCAGCAGCTCTCTCGGGCAGAACACTGAAGCTTTCTTT. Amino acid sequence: CASSSLGQNTEAFF.

This CDR3 reads CATSTQWGVNEAFF. CDR3 DNA sequence: TGTGCCACCAGCACCCAATGGGGTGTCAATGAAGCTTTCTTT. The rearrangement joins TRBV15 to TRBJ1-1, with D uncertain. Trimming pared 4 bases from V and 7 bases from J, leaving 16 bases between. Germline CDR1 is LNHNV and CDR2 is YYDKDF (reference sequence). The CDR3 loop spans 14 amino acids.

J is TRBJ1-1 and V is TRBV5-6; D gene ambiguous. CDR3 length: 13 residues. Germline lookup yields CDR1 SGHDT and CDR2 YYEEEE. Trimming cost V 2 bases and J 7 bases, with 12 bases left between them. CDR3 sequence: CASSLRTGIEAFF. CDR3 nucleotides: TGTGCCAGCAGCTTACGAACGGGGATTGAAGCTTTCTTT.

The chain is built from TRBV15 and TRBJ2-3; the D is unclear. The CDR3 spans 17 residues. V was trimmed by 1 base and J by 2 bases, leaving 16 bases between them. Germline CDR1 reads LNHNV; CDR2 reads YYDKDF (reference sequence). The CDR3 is CATSRAGFTTSTDTQYF. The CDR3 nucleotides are TGTGCCACCAGCAGAGCGGGCTTCACCACATCCACAGATACGCAGTATTTT.

The CDR3 DNA is TGTGCCTCGAGGCGGGCTTCCTACGAGCAGTACTTC. Translating it yields CASRRASYEQYF. The rearrangement joins TRBV30 to TRBJ2-7; weak D call: TRBD2 (5 bases). This CDR3 region has 12 residues. The germline V gene has CDR1 GTSNPN and CDR2 SVGIG (reference sequence). V lost 7 bases to trimming and J lost 1 base, with 11 bases between them.

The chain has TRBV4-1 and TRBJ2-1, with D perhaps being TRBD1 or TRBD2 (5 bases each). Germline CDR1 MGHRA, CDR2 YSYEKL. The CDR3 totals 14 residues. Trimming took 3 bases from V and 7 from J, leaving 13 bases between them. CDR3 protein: CASSQPGTNNEQFF. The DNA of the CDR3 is TGCGCCAGCAGCCAGCCCGGGACCAATAATGAGCAGTTCTTC.

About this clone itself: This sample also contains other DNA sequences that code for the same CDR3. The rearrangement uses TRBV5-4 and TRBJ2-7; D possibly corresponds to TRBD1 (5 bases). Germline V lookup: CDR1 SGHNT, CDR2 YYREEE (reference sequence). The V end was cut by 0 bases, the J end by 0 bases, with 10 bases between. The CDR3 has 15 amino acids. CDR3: CASSLGGGSSYEQYF. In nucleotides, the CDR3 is TGTGCCAGCAGCTTGGGGGGCGGAAGCTCCTACGAGCAGTACTTC.

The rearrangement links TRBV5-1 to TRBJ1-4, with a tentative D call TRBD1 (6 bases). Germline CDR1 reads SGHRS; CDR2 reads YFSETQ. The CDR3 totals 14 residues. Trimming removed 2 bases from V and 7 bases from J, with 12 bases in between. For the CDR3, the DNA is TGCGCCAGCAGCTTAAGGGGGGTTACTGAAAAACTGTTTTTT. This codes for CASSLRGVTEKLFF.

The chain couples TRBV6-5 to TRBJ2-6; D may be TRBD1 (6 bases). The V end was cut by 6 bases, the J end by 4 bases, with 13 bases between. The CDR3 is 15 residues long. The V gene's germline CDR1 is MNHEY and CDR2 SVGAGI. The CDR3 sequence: CASRYTGHGANVLTF. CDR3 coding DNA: TGTGCCAGCAGGTATACAGGGCACGGGGCCAACGTCCTGACTTTC.

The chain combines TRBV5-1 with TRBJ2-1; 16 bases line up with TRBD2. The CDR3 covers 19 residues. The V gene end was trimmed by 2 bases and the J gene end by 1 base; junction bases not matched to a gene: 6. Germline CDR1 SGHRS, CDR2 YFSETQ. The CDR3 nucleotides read TGCGCCAGCAGCTTCGAGGGACTAGCGGGAGGGTATTCCTACAATGAGCAGTTCTTC. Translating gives CASSFEGLAGGYSYNEQFF.

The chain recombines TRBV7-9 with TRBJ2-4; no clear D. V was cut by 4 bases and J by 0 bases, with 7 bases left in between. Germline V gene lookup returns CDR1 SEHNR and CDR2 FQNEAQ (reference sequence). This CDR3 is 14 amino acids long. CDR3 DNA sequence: TGTGCCAGCAGCTCCCTCAGAGCCAAAAACATTCAGTACTTC. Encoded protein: CASSSLRAKNIQYF.

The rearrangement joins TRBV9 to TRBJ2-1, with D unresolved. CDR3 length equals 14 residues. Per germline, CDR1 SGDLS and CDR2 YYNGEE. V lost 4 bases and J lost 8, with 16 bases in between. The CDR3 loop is CASSPPEINHEQFF. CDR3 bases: TGTGCCAGCAGCCCTCCAGAGATAAACCATGAGCAGTTCTTC.

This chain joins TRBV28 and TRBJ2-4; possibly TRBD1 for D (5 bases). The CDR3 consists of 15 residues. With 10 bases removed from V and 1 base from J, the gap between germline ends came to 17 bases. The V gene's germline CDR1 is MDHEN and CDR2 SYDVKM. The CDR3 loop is CATEDSYLAKNIQYF. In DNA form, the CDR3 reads TGTGCCACCGAAGACAGCTACCTCGCCAAAAACATTCAGTACTTC.

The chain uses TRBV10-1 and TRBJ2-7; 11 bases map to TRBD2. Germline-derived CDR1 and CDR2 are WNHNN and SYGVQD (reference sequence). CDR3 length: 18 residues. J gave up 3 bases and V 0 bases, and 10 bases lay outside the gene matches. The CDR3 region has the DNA TGCGCCAGCAGTGAGTCCGGGACTAGCGGCCCCGGGCACTACGAGCAGTACTTC. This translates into CASSESGTSGPGHYEQYF.